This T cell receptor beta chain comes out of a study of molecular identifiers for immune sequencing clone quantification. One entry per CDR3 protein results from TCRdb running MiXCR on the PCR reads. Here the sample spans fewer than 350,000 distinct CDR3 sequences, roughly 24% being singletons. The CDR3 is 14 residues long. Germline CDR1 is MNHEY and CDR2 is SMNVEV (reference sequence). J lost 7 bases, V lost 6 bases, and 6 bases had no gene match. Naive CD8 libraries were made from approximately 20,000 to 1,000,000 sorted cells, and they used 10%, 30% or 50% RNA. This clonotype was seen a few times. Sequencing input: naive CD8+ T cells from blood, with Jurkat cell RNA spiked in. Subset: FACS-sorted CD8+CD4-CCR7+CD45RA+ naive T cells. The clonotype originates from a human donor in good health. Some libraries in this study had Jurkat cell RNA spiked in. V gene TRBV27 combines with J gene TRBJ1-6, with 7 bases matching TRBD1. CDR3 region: CASSLQGLNSPLHF. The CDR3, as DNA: TGTGCCAGCAGCTTACAGGGGCTGAATTCACCCCTCCACTTT.